This record looks at one T cell receptor beta chain sequence and its context. Its matching antigen is unknown. There are 15 residues in the CDR3. Germline-derived CDR1 and CDR2 are SGHRS and YFSETQ. The data are from a study of monozygotic twins with inflammatory bowel disease. Study findings and constraints: With others, IBD patients shared fewer clonotypes than healthy twins did, especially with disease activity.

Following a re-call of the 5' RACE reads, TCRdb has one entry per CDR3 protein and lacks DNA. Recorded for this sample: hundreds of thousands of distinct CDR3 sequences. The receptor was derived from a human donor with ulcerative colitis or Crohn's disease, or a healthy co-twin of an affected twin (not recorded which). The chain is built from TRBV5-1 and TRBJ2-1; TCRdb selects TRBD2, and the lack of DNA leaves this call unchecked. The sample was blood. The CDR3 protein is CASSLRTSGEVEQFF.